These 2 T cell receptor beta chains originate from one sample sequenced in a study of siplizumab effects on memory and regulatory T cells. Method: immunoSEQ multiplex PCR; TCRdb's copy keeps in-frame clones and lacks some. Of fewer than 110,000 clones listed, about nine tenths were seen once; the top ten hold more than 10%. Sequencing was done on a sample of non-Treg CD4+ T cells sorted from blood. These receptors all come from a human donor in good health.

The V gene is TRBV18, the J gene TRBJ2-5; 9 bases align to TRBD2. CDR1 and CDR2 from the germline V gene are KGHSH and LQKENI. V lost 2 bases and J lost 0; bases outside the gene matches: 4. The CDR3 runs 16 residues. The CDR3 sequence is CASSPSGGGDQETQYF. Here the CDR3 DNA reads TGTGCCAGCTCACCATCTGGCGGGGGGGACCAAGAGACCCAGTACTTC.

V usage is TRBV10-2 and J usage is TRBJ1-3, with 8 nucleotides matching TRBD1. Losses at the gene ends were 6 bases for V and 4 bases for J; bases not matched to a gene: 2. The CDR3 consists of 13 residues. Germline lookup yields CDR1 WSHSY and CDR2 SAAADI. CDR3 sequence: CASRQGAGNTIYF. DNA of the CDR3: TGCGCCAGCAGGCAGGGGGCAGGAAACACCATATATTTT.